The source of this T cell receptor (beta chain) is a study of response to subunit inactivated influenza vaccine. TCRdb analysed the RT-PCR reads with MiXCR anew, one entry per CDR3 protein. Of 650,000 or so distinct CDR3 sequences detected, 11% to 15% appear once; the ten largest clones hold 7.5% to 8%. General observations from the study: The authors offered the suggestion that each seasonal influenza vaccination recruits few new T cells.

This CDR3 spans 14 amino acids. Looked up from germline, CDR1 is SQVTM and CDR2 is ANQGSEA. The J segment lost 1 base and the V segment lost 5 bases, leaving 3 bases of the junction unmatched. Ten or more counts support this clonotype. The target antigen is unknown. This chain joins TRBV29-1 and TRBJ2-1, with 9 nucleotides matching TRBD2. Specimen: PBMCs from blood, collected around two weeks before vaccination. The sequence was collected from a man in his fifties or sixties who received an inactivated influenza vaccine. CDR3 DNA: TGCAGCGTTCTAAGCGGGAGGTCCTACAATGAGCAGTTCTTC. Amino acid sequence: CSVLSGRSYNEQFF.